Presented here are 32 T cell receptor beta chains from one specimen sequenced in a study of response to subunit inactivated influenza vaccine. A single record per CDR3 protein comes from TCRdb applying MiXCR to the RT-PCR reads. The repertoire holds hundreds of thousands of distinct CDR3 sequences, around 18% seen once, with about 11% in the top ten. This material consisted of PBMCs from blood, taken less than 6 days after vaccination. Every receptor here comes from a man between 45 and 60 years old who received an inactivated influenza vaccine.

The chain recombines TRBV24-1 with TRBJ2-7; D unresolved. Germline V gene lookup returns CDR1 KGHDR and CDR2 SFDVKD. The V end lost 3 bases, the J end lost 7 bases, and 12 bases lay between the germline ends. CDR3 size: 13 residues. CDR3 loop: CATSDATWGEQYF. The CDR3 DNA is TGTGCCACCAGTGATGCGACCTGGGGAGAGCAGTACTTC.

The rearrangement uses TRBV10-3 and TRBJ1-1, with a possible D match to TRBD1 (6 bases). This CDR3 region has 14 residues. The V end lost 7 bases, the J end lost 1 base, and 13 bases lay between the germline ends. In germline, CDR1 is ENHRY, CDR2 SYGVKD. Here the CDR3 reads CAITPTGGNTEAFF. The CDR3 DNA reads TGTGCCATCACCCCGACAGGAGGGAACACTGAAGCTTTCTTT.

The chain joins TRBV9 to TRBJ2-7, with no clear D. The germline V gene encodes CDR1 SGDLS and CDR2 YYNGEE. CDR3 length: 15 amino acids. The ends were cut back, 1 base at V and 0 bases at J, with 11 bases in the middle. The CDR3 DNA sequence: TGTGCCAGCAGCGTATACGCGGTAAGCTCCTACGAGCAGTACTTC. Its translation is CASSVYAVSSYEQYF.

The gene calls are TRBV28 and TRBJ2-7; 7 positions match TRBD1. Germline CDR1 reads MDHEN; CDR2 reads SYDVKM. V shed 6 bases and J 0 bases; nucleotides not matched to a gene: 5. The CDR3 extends over 14 amino acids. CDR3: CASRPTGASYEQYF. The CDR3 DNA sequence: TGTGCCAGCAGACCCACAGGGGCCTCCTACGAGCAGTACTTC.

This clonotype was seen a few times. The rearrangement links TRBV6-1 to TRBJ1-2, with D unresolved. This CDR3 region has 13 residues. V lost 6 bases and J 0 bases, leaving 8 bases between the germline ends. Germline lookup yields CDR1 MNHNS and CDR2 SASEGT. This CDR3 reads CASRADANYGYTF. CDR3 DNA sequence: TGTGCCAGCAGGGCAGACGCTAACTATGGCTACACCTTC.

The V gene is TRBV6-5, the J gene TRBJ2-5, with a weak D call TRBD2 (6 bases). CDR1 is MNHEY and CDR2 is SVGAGI in the germline V gene. The CDR3 extends over 16 amino acids. Trimming left V 1 base short and J 0 bases short, with 12 bases between. DNA of the CDR3: TGTGCCAGCAGTTACTTCGGACTACCGTACCAAGAGACCCAGTACTTC. It encodes CASSYFGLPYQETQYF.

This clonotype came up a few times. This chain uses TRBV27 with TRBJ2-7; 10 bases map to TRBD2. V lost 5 bases, J lost 3 bases, and 7 bases stayed unmatched. This CDR3 spans 15 amino acids. The V gene's germline CDR1 is MNHEY and CDR2 SMNVEV (reference sequence). Here the CDR3 DNA reads TGTGCCAGCAGTCCTAGCGGGAGTTACGGCTACGAGCAGTACTTC. This translates into CASSPSGSYGYEQYF.

This clonotype was recorded at least ten times. V usage is TRBV11-2 and J usage is TRBJ2-7, with D perhaps matching TRBD1 (6 bases). The CDR3 consists of 15 residues. The V gene lost 1 base and the J gene lost 4 bases, with 14 bases spanning the gap. Germline lookup yields CDR1 SGHAT and CDR2 FQNNGV. The CDR3 is CASSLVVGDTYEQYF. DNA for the CDR3: TGTGCCAGCAGCTTAGTCGTTGGGGACACGTACGAGCAGTACTTC.

The chain joins TRBV2 to TRBJ2-7, with D perhaps matching TRBD1 (6 bases). The germline gives CDR1 SNHLY, CDR2 FYNNEI. V lost 3 bases to trimming and J lost 3 bases, with 15 bases between them. The CDR3 is 15 amino acids. For the CDR3, the DNA is TGTGCCAGCAGTGAGATAGCAACAGGGTTCTACGAGCAGTACTTC. Amino acids: CASSEIATGFYEQYF.

The sample holds many counts of this clonotype. CDR3 sequence: CASSFGGGVTGELFF. DNA of the CDR3: TGTGCCAGCAGTTTCGGCGGGGGTGTGACCGGGGAGCTGTTTTTT. The rearrangement joins TRBV12-3 or TRBV12-4 to TRBJ2-2; TRBD2 aligns across 7 bases. CDR3 length equals 15 residues. The junction had 6 bases not matched to a gene; V was cut back by 3 bases and J by 5 bases.

The gene calls are TRBV29-1 and TRBJ1-2; D unresolved. In germline, CDR1 is SQVTM, CDR2 ANQGSEA. Between the trimmed V and J ends, which lost 5 bases and 3 bases, there was a span of 13 bases. The CDR3 contains 13 residues. The CDR3 DNA reads TGCAGCGTTTGGGCCAGTATCTACTATGGCTACACCTTC. Amino acid sequence: CSVWASIYYGYTF.

The chain couples TRBV20-1 to TRBJ2-3; 9 positions match TRBD2. Germline V gives CDR1 DFQATT, CDR2 SNEGSKA (reference sequence). The CDR3 contains 17 residues. J gave up 5 bases and V 0 bases, and 12 bases lay outside the gene matches. This CDR3 is CSARDEGLAGARDTQYF. The CDR3 DNA reads as TGCAGTGCTAGAGATGAGGGGTTAGCGGGAGCCCGAGATACGCAGTATTTT.

About this clonotype itself: Relative to the germline gene, one junction end is altered; a read error may explain this. CDR3 bases: TGCGGTGCAGCGAGTCGAGCCAAAAACATTCAGTACTTC. Protein sequence: CGAASRAKNIQYF. The chain couples TRBV20-1 to TRBJ2-4; D uncertain. Per the germline V gene, CDR1 is DFQATT and CDR2 is SNEGSKA (reference sequence). CDR3 size: 13 residues.

The genes are TRBV6-4 and TRBJ1-1, with D tentatively TRBD1 (6 bases). The V and J ends lost 6 bases and 0 bases respectively, with 11 bases between them. This CDR3 is 14 amino acids long. Germline-derived CDR1 and CDR2 are MRHNA and SNTAGT. The CDR3, as DNA: TGTGCCAGCAGGGGGGGGCGGATGAACACTGAAGCTTTCTTT. It encodes CASRGGRMNTEAFF.

This clonotype was seen a few times. The V and J genes are TRBV7-3 and TRBJ1-1; 8 positions match TRBD1. The CDR3 extends over 14 amino acids. V shed 5 bases and J 3 bases; nucleotides not matched to a gene: 5. Germline lookup yields CDR1 SGHTA and CDR2 FQGTGA. The CDR3 bases are TGTGCCAGCAGCAAACAGGGGGGGGACACTGAAGCTTTCTTT. The encoded protein is CASSKQGGDTEAFF.

The chain combines TRBV19 with TRBJ2-7; possible D gene TRBD2, 5 bases. V shed 6 bases and J shed 2 bases, with 8 bases lying between them. The V gene's germline CDR1 is LNHDA and CDR2 SQIVND (reference sequence). The CDR3 has 12 amino acids. Written as DNA, the CDR3 is TGTGCCAGTAGCAAGGGAGCCTACGAGCAGTACTTC. This gives the protein CASSKGAYEQYF.

The V call is TRBV20-1, the J call TRBJ2-5; TRBD2 agrees at 11 bases. Germline-derived CDR1 and CDR2 are DFQATT and SNEGSKA (reference sequence). After removal of 2 bases from V and 4 bases from J, the junction contained 3 bases not matched to a gene. CDR3 length: 14 residues. The CDR3 DNA sequence: TGCAGTGCTAGAACCGGGACTAGCGGAGAGACCCAGTACTTC. Protein: CSARTGTSGETQYF.

This clonotype was counted ten times or more. V usage is TRBV9 and J usage is TRBJ2-1; 14 positions match TRBD2. The CDR3 covers 16 residues. The trim removed 0 bases at V and 9 bases at J, leaving 5 bases unmatched. Germline values: CDR1 SGDLS, CDR2 YYNGEE. The CDR3 loop reads CASSVAGTSGSGEQFF. The CDR3, as DNA: TGTGCCAGCAGCGTAGCCGGGACTAGCGGGAGCGGTGAGCAGTTCTTC.

CDR3 coding DNA: TGTGCCACCAGCTTTTACCTCCAAGAGACCCAGTACTTC. Protein product: CATSFYLQETQYF. The genes are TRBV15 and TRBJ2-5; D is unresolved. The CDR3 loop spans 13 amino acids. Germline V gene sequence: CDR1 LNHNV, CDR2 YYDKDF (reference sequence). V shed 5 bases and J shed 1 base, with 8 bases lying between them.

The table lists this clonotype with a few counts. The chain combines TRBV24-1 with TRBJ2-3; D not certain. Trimming pared 4 bases from V and 5 bases from J, leaving 15 bases between. In germline, CDR1 is KGHDR, CDR2 SFDVKD. The CDR3 spans 15 residues. The CDR3 sequence: CATSDWSPWGDTQYF. Written as DNA, the CDR3 is TGTGCCACCAGTGACTGGAGCCCTTGGGGAGATACGCAGTATTTT.

The chain uses TRBV11-2 and TRBJ2-1, with a tentative D call TRBD1 (6 bases). CDR1 is SGHAT and CDR2 is FQNNGV in the germline V gene. The CDR3 has 14 residues. Trimming shortened V by 5 bases and J by 6 bases, and 14 bases separated the two germline ends. The CDR3 DNA follows: TGTGCCAGCAGCGCCTACAGGGAACGCAATGAGCAGTTCTTC. This gives the protein CASSAYRERNEQFF.

This clonotype has only one observation. V gene TRBV5-6 combines with J gene TRBJ2-7; D perhaps matches TRBD1 (5 bases). CDR3 length equals 18 residues. Trimming took off 3 bases at V and 2 bases at J, with 24 bases between the two ends. Germline assignment: CDR1 SGHDT and CDR2 YYEEEE. This CDR3 reads CASSSSLRQFAPTYEQYF. The CDR3 DNA sequence: TGTGCCAGCAGCTCCTCCCTTAGACAGTTCGCCCCTACCTACGAGCAGTACTTC.

The rearrangement joins TRBV29-1 to TRBJ2-1; maybe TRBD2 (6 bases). V was trimmed by 8 bases and J by 4 bases, leaving 18 bases between them. Germline assignment: CDR1 SQVTM and CDR2 ANQGSEA. The length of the CDR3 is 14 residues. The CDR3 nucleotides are TGCAGCCTATCTCAGGCTAGCGAATACAATGAGCAGTTCTTC. It encodes CSLSQASEYNEQFF.

The V and J genes are TRBV20-1 and TRBJ2-7, with 16 bases aligning to TRBD2. This CDR3 region has 18 residues. The germline V gene encodes CDR1 DFQATT and CDR2 SNEGSKA (reference sequence). The V and J ends lost 5 bases and 3 bases, in that order; junction bases with no gene match: 13. For the CDR3, the DNA is TGCAGTGCTGACCCGGGACTAGCGGGAGGGCCTTACCTCTACGAGCAGTACTTC. Translating gives CSADPGLAGGPYLYEQYF.

This clonotype was counted at least ten times. J is TRBJ1-1 and V is TRBV12-3 or TRBV12-4, with D unresolved. V lost 3 bases to trimming and J lost 13 bases, with 12 bases between them. This CDR3 is built from 11 residues. CDR3 in amino acids: CASSLVGSRFF. The CDR3 DNA sequence: TGTGCCAGCAGTTTGGTTGGGAGTCGTTTCTTT.

This clonotype was found a few times. The chain uses TRBV20-1 and TRBJ2-2, with D perhaps matching TRBD1 (6 bases). The CDR3 covers 16 residues. Deletions cut 5 bases from V and 2 bases from J, with 18 bases between. CDR1 and CDR2 (germline): DFQATT, SNEGSKA (reference sequence). Here the CDR3 DNA reads TGCAGTGCTGGGACATTCGGCGGGCCAAACACCGGGGAGCTGTTTTTT. It specifies CSAGTFGGPNTGELFF.

The chain combines TRBV29-1 with TRBJ1-4; weak D call: TRBD1 (5 bases). In germline, CDR1 is SQVTM, CDR2 ANQGSEA. V was shortened by 2 bases and J by 8 bases, with 21 bases between the two germline ends. The CDR3 is 16 residues long. The CDR3 bases are TGCAGCGTTGAACGGGGGTCGCGAGTGGGGGAGGAAAAACTGTTTTTT. Translated: CSVERGSRVGEEKLFF. Full variable domain (rest looked up from reference TRBV29-1 and TRBJ1-4): SAVISQKPSRDICQRGTSLTIQCQVDSQVTMMFWYRQQPGQSLTLIATANQGSEATYESGFVIDKFPISRPNLTFSTLTVSNMSPEDSSIYLCSVERGSRVGEEKLFFGSGTQLSVL.

The genes are TRBV6-1 and TRBJ2-4, with unresolved D. The V and J ends lost 7 bases and 2 bases respectively, with 12 bases between them. Germline CDR1 MNHNS, CDR2 SASEGT. The CDR3 length is 14 residues. The CDR3 coding sequence is TGTGCCAGCACCCCGGGTACGACCAAAAACATTCAGTACTTC. Protein: CASTPGTTKNIQYF.

The chain links TRBV28 to TRBJ2-2, with a possible D match to TRBD1 (5 bases). Per the germline V gene, CDR1 is MDHEN and CDR2 is SYDVKM. Trimming took off 5 bases at V and 8 bases at J, with 15 bases between the two ends. The CDR3 is 14 residues long. The CDR3: CASSTSHRSGELFF. The CDR3 DNA follows: TGTGCCAGCAGTACATCCCACAGGTCTGGGGAGCTGTTTTTT.

This chain joins TRBV3-1 and TRBJ2-1, with 11 bases fitting TRBD2. The V segment lost 3 bases and the J segment 7 bases; nucleotides outside the gene matches: 14. The CDR3 is 18 residues long. Germline CDR1 LGHDT, CDR2 YNNKEL (reference sequence). CDR3 sequence: CASSQLGTGLAGLNEQFF. CDR3 DNA: TGTGCCAGCAGCCAGCTGGGAACCGGACTAGCGGGTCTTAATGAGCAGTTCTTC.

This clonotype was counted a few times. V and J are TRBV9 and TRBJ2-1; a possible D gene is TRBD2 (5 bases). The CDR3 totals 15 residues. Germline loops: CDR1 SGDLS, CDR2 YYNGEE. Trimming stripped 0 bases from V and 0 bases from J, with 7 bases between. The chain's CDR3 is CASSVVGDSYNEQFF. The CDR3 nucleotides are TGTGCCAGCAGCGTAGTCGGGGACTCCTACAATGAGCAGTTCTTC.

The genes are TRBV12-3 or TRBV12-4 and TRBJ2-5; possibly TRBD1 for D (6 bases). The V end lost 4 bases, the J end lost 5 bases, and 20 bases lay between the germline ends. The CDR3 loop spans 16 amino acids. CDR3 sequence: CASSSDIRGVRETQYF. In DNA form, the CDR3 reads TGTGCCAGCAGTTCAGACATCAGGGGTGTGAGGGAGACCCAGTACTTC.